These 23 T cell receptor beta chains originate from one sample sequenced in a study of HIV-infected patients and healthy controls. TCRdb analysed the 5' RACE reads with MiXCR anew, one entry per CDR3 protein. The sample records 50,000 to 80,000 distinct CDR3 sequences, under 25% being singletons. The sample consisted of CD4+ T cells from blood. These receptors were taken from a human donor in good health.

The J gene is TRBJ1-5, the V gene TRBV19; the D gene is possibly TRBD1 (6 bases). V was shortened by 8 bases and J by 1 base, with 12 bases between the two germline ends. Germline CDR1 and CDR2: LNHDA and SQIVND (reference sequence). The CDR3 consists of 14 residues. The CDR3 bases are TGTGCCAGTCGACAGGCGAGCAGCAATCAGCCCCAGCATTTT. Translating gives CASRQASSNQPQHF.

This clonotype has just a few counts. The rearrangement links TRBV20-1 to TRBJ2-7; no reliable D call. Germline-derived CDR1 and CDR2 are DFQATT and SNEGSKA (reference sequence). Trimming removed 5 bases from V and 3 bases from J, with 11 bases in between. This CDR3 region has 12 residues. The CDR3 sequence is CSAPKSSYEQYF. Here the CDR3 DNA reads TGCAGTGCTCCGAAGAGTAGCTACGAGCAGTACTTC.

This clonotype was recorded a few times. The J gene is TRBJ2-7, the V gene TRBV30; 8 bases agree with TRBD1. Trimming removed 6 bases from V and 4 bases from J; junction bases left unmatched: 11. Germline values: CDR1 GTSNPN, CDR2 SVGIG (reference sequence). CDR3 length: 14 residues. The CDR3 loop is CACSPDRARYEQYF. For the CDR3, the DNA is TGTGCCTGCTCCCCGGACAGGGCAAGGTACGAGCAGTACTTC.

The sample holds many counts of this clonotype. The V gene is TRBV27, the J gene TRBJ2-4, with TRBD2 matching 7 bases. Unmatched junction bases numbered 16, after V lost 5 bases and J lost 0 bases. Germline CDR1 MNHEY, CDR2 SMNVEV (reference sequence). The CDR3 covers 19 residues. The CDR3 is CASSMVGGGKKLAKNIQYF. CDR3 sequence (DNA): TGTGCCAGCAGTATGGTTGGGGGGGGGAAAAAGTTAGCCAAAAACATTCAGTACTTC.

This clonotype was counted between two and nine times. The gene calls are TRBV29-1 and TRBJ1-5; 7 bases are shared with TRBD1. J lost 3 bases, V lost 6 bases, and 5 bases had no gene match. The CDR3 extends over 13 amino acids. Germline V gives CDR1 SQVTM, CDR2 ANQGSEA. The CDR3, as DNA: TGCAGCGTGGCGGGACAGATCAATCAGCCCCAGCATTTT. Amino acids: CSVAGQINQPQHF.

The V call is TRBV7-2, the J call TRBJ1-1, with D tentatively TRBD1 (5 bases). CDR1 is SGHTA and CDR2 is FQGNSA in the germline V gene. CDR3 length equals 14 residues. V gave up 5 bases and J gave up 2 bases, with 12 bases separating them. CDR3 coding DNA: TGTGCCAGCAGCCCCGGGGCAGCCAACACTGAAGCTTTCTTT. The encoded protein is CASSPGAANTEAFF.

This clonotype was recorded once. This chain links TRBV6-2 or TRBV6-3 with TRBJ1-2, with 9 bases matching TRBD1. The germline V gene has CDR1 MNHEY and CDR2 SVGEGT. Germline trimming cut 6 bases from V and 6 bases from J; bases unmatched to any gene: 5. The CDR3 covers 13 residues. In nucleotides, the CDR3 is TGTGCCAGCAGAGGGACAGGGAGGGATGGCTACACCTTC. Translated, it gives CASRGTGRDGYTF.

This clonotype was counted many times. The V and J genes are TRBV7-2 and TRBJ2-2, with 9 positions matching TRBD1. The CDR3 totals 15 residues. Germline values: CDR1 SGHTA, CDR2 FQGNSA. J was trimmed by 9 bases and V by 5 bases; bases with no gene match: 10. The CDR3 region has the DNA TGTGCCAGCAGCACTGGCGGACAGGGGCGGAGGGAGCTGTTTTTT. Its protein is CASSTGGQGRRELFF.

This clonotype was counted at least ten times. The rearrangement uses TRBV20-1 and TRBJ2-3; D is unclear. This CDR3 comprises 12 residues. Per the germline V gene, CDR1 is DFQATT and CDR2 is SNEGSKA (reference sequence). Trimming left V 2 bases short and J 1 base short, with 4 bases between. CDR3 coding DNA: TGCAGTGCTAGAAGGGGCACAGATACGCAGTATTTT. Translation gives CSARRGTDTQYF.

This rearrangement joins TRBV12-3 or TRBV12-4 to TRBJ2-2; D ambiguous. The V end was cut by 5 bases, the J end by 4 bases, with 8 bases between. The CDR3 contains 13 residues. CDR3 sequence reads: CASSHDFTGELFF. CDR3 DNA sequence: TGTGCCAGCAGTCATGATTTCACCGGGGAGCTGTTTTTT.

This clonotype came up once. The rearrangement links TRBV3-1 to TRBJ1-2; a possible D gene is TRBD1 (5 bases). CDR3 length equals 14 residues. With 4 bases removed from V and 4 bases from J, the gap between germline ends came to 13 bases. Per germline, CDR1 LGHDT and CDR2 YNNKEL (reference sequence). Written as DNA, the CDR3 is TGTGCCAGCAGCCCCTTGACGGGGGGCTATGGCTACACCTTC. Protein product: CASSPLTGGYGYTF.

In this sample, this clonotype turned up many times. V and J are TRBV11-2 and TRBJ2-5, with TRBD2 matching 7 bases. The germline gives CDR1 SGHAT, CDR2 FQNNGV. This CDR3 has 15 amino acids. Germline trimming cut 7 bases from V and 5 bases from J; bases unmatched to any gene: 13. The CDR3 nucleotides are TGTGCCAGCACCAGAAGCGGGGACTCCATCGAGACCCAGTACTTC. Encoded protein: CASTRSGDSIETQYF. The entire variable domain, with the rest obtained from reference TRBV11-2 and TRBJ2-5, is as follows: EAGVAQSPRYKIIEKRQSVAFWCNPISGHATLYWYQQILGQGPKLLIQFQNNGVVDDSQLPKDRFSAERLKGVDSTLKIQPAKLEDSAVYLCASTRSGDSIETQYFGPGTRLLVL.

This clonotype was found many times. The rearrangement uses TRBV6-6 and TRBJ2-5; 10 bases align to TRBD2. The CDR3 is made up of 15 amino acids. In germline, CDR1 is MNHNY, CDR2 SVGAGI (reference sequence). The V gene end was trimmed by 8 bases and the J gene end by 5 bases; junction bases not matched to a gene: 11. The CDR3 DNA reads TGTGCCAGCGGGCCGGGACTAGCGCCTTCGGAGACCCAGTACTTC. Translated: CASGPGLAPSETQYF.

This chain uses TRBV7-2 with TRBJ1-5; unclear D gene. Germline V gene lookup returns CDR1 SGHTA and CDR2 FQGNSA. The V and J ends lost 3 bases and 7 bases respectively, with 10 bases between them. The CDR3 contains 13 residues. In nucleotides, the CDR3 is TGTGCCAGCAGCTTTTTAACGGGCCAGCCCCAGCATTTT. Translated: CASSFLTGQPQHF.

This clonotype was seen a few times. The rearrangement links TRBV4-3 to TRBJ1-2; no clear D. V was clipped by 2 bases and J by 8 bases, with 12 bases between them. The CDR3 loop spans 13 amino acids. CDR1 is LGHNA, CDR2 YSLEER, per germline. The chain's CDR3 is CASSQHSRGGYTF. The CDR3 DNA follows: TGCGCCAGCAGCCAACACAGTCGTGGCGGCTACACCTTC.

The J gene is TRBJ2-3, the V gene TRBV6-2 or TRBV6-3; 7 positions match TRBD2. The CDR3 spans 15 residues. V was pared by 6 bases and J by 0 bases, with 6 bases of the junction left unmatched. Germline V gene data show CDR1 as MNHEY and CDR2 as SVGEGT. CDR3 coding DNA: TGTGCCAGCAGACGCCGGGGGGTGAGCACAGATACGCAGTATTTT. It encodes CASRRRGVSTDTQYF.

The genes are TRBV4-2 and TRBJ2-1, with 12 bases that match TRBD2. From germline, CDR1 is LGHNA and CDR2 YNFKEQ. The CDR3 is 16 amino acids. The ends lost 4 bases at V and 4 bases at J; junction bases unmatched: 5. CDR3 residues: CASSLRLAGDYNEQFF. In DNA, the CDR3 is TGTGCCAGCAGCCTACGACTAGCGGGAGATTACAATGAGCAGTTCTTC.

The rearrangement joins TRBV18 to TRBJ2-3; D unresolved. This CDR3 has 14 amino acids. Germline CDR1 is KGHSH and CDR2 is LQKENI. Trimming took off 0 bases at V and 3 bases at J, with 7 bases between the two ends. CDR3: CASSPPERTDTQYF. In nucleotides, the CDR3 is TGTGCCAGCTCACCACCGGAGAGAACAGATACGCAGTATTTT. Full variable domain (rest looked up from reference TRBV18 and TRBJ2-3): NAGVMQNPRHLVRRRGQEARLRCSPMKGHSHVYWYRQLPEEGLKFMVYLQKENIIDESGMPKERFSAEFPKEGPSILRIQQVVRGDSAAYFCASSPPERTDTQYFGPGTRLTVL.

The chain joins TRBV4-3 to TRBJ1-3; TRBD1 matches 7 bases. CDR1 is LGHNA and CDR2 is YSLEER in the germline V gene. The CDR3 spans 16 residues. With V trimmed by 0 bases and J by 2 bases, 4 bases remained unmatched. The CDR3 nucleotides read TGCGCCAGCAGCCAAGAATTTGGACAGGCTGGAAACACCATATATTTT. This encodes CASSQEFGQAGNTIYF.

This clonotype has a count of ten or more. The V gene is TRBV6-1, the J gene TRBJ1-1; D call uncertain. The germline V gene encodes CDR1 MNHNS and CDR2 SASEGT. The germline V and J ends were trimmed by 4 bases and 0 bases, with 9 bases remaining between them. This CDR3 comprises 14 residues. The CDR3 DNA reads TGTGCCAGCAGTGCCAGGCTTATGAACACTGAAGCTTTCTTT. Protein: CASSARLMNTEAFF.

This clonotype was picked up a small number of times. This sequence joins TRBV4-3 and TRBJ1-2; tentatively, D is TRBD1 (5 bases). V lost 4 bases, J lost 4 bases, and 16 bases lay in between. CDR1 and CDR2 (germline): LGHNA, YSLEER. The CDR3 is made up of 15 amino acids. The CDR3 DNA reads TGCGCCAGCAGCCCAGAGCGACGGGGCACCTATGGCTACACCTTC. Translating gives CASSPERRGTYGYTF.

The chain employs TRBV6-1 and TRBJ2-7, with 15 positions matching TRBD2. Per germline, CDR1 MNHNS and CDR2 SASEGT. The CDR3 sequence is 16 residues long. V lost 4 bases to trimming and J lost 1 base; unmatched junction nucleotides: 2. The CDR3 reads CASSAGTSGGSYEQYF. CDR3 in DNA: TGTGCCAGCAGTGCCGGGACTAGCGGGGGGTCCTACGAGCAGTACTTC.

This clonotype occurred a few times. The chain employs TRBV25-1 and TRBJ1-4; a possible D gene is TRBD1 (5 bases). Trimming cost V 0 bases and J 8 bases, with 13 bases left between them. Germline V gene data show CDR1 as MGHDK and CDR2 as SYGVNS. This CDR3 spans 15 amino acids. The CDR3 DNA is TGTGCCAGCAGTGAATATGGGGTAGGGGACGAAAAACTGTTTTTT. Its translation is CASSEYGVGDEKLFF. Looking up the rest from reference TRBV25-1 and TRBJ1-4 gives the full variable domain: EADIYQTPRYLVIGTGKKITLECSQTMGHDKMYWYQQDPGMELHLIHYSYGVNSTEKGDLSSESTVSRIRTEHFPLTLESARPSHTSQYLCASSEYGVGDEKLFFGSGTQLSVL.